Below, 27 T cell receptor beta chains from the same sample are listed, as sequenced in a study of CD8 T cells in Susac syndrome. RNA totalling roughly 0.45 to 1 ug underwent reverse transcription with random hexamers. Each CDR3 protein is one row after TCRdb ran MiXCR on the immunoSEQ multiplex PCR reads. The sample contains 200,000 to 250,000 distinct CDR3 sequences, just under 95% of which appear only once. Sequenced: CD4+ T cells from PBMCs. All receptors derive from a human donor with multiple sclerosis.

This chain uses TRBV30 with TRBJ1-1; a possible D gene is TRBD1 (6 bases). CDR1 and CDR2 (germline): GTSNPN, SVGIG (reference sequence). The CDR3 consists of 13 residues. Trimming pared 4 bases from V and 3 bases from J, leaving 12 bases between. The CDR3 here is CAWTWGRDTEAFF. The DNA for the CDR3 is TGTGCCTGGACTTGGGGGCGCGACACTGAAGCTTTCTTT.

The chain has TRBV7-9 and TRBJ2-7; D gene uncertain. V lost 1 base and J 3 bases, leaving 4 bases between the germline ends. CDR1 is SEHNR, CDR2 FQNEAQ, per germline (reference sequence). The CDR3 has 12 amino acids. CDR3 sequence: CASSLERYEQYV. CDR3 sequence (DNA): TGTGCCAGCAGCTTAGAGCGCTACGAGCAGTACGTC.

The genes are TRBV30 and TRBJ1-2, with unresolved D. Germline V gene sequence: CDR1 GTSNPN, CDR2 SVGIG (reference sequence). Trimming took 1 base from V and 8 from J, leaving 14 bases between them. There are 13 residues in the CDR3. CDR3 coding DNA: TGTGCCTGGAGTGGGGCTCCCTTGGGCGGCTACACCTTC. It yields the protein CAWSGAPLGGYTF.

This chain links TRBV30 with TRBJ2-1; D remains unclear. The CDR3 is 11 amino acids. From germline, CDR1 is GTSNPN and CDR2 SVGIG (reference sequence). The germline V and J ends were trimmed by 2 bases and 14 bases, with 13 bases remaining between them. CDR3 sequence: CAWSTQLREFF. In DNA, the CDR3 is TGTGCCTGGAGTACCCAATTACGAGAGTTCTTC.

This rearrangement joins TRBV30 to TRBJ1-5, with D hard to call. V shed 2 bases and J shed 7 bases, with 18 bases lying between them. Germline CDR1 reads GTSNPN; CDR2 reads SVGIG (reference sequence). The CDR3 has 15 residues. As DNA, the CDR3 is TGTGCCTGGAGTCCACCCGGGAGTGGATGGCAGCCCCAGCATTTT. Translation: CAWSPPGSGWQPQHF.

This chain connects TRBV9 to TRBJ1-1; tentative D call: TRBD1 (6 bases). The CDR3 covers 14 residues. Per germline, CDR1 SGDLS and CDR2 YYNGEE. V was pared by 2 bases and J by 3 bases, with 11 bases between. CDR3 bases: TGTGCCAGCAGCGTTCGGGACACCTACACTGAAGCTTTCTTT. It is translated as CASSVRDTYTEAFF.

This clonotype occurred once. This CDR3 reads CSARLGWQETQYF. CDR3 coding DNA: TGCAGTGCTAGACTCGGGTGGCAAGAGACCCAGTACTTC. The chain joins TRBV20-1 to TRBJ2-5; D uncertain. Germline CDR1 reads DFQATT; CDR2 reads SNEGSKA (reference sequence). CDR3 size: 13 residues. V was cut by 2 bases and J by 2 bases, with 9 bases left in between.

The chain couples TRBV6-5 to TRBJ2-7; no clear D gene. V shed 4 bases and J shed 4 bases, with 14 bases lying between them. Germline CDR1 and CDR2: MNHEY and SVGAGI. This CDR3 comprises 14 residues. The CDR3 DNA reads TGTGCCAGCAGTTTCGGGCCAGAGCAATACGAGCAGTACTTC. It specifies CASSFGPEQYEQYF.

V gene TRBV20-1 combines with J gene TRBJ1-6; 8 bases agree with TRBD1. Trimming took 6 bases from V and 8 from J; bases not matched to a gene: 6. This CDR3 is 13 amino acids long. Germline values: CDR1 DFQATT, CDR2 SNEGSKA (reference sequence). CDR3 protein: CSAHQGADSPLHF. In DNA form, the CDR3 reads TGCAGTGCGCACCAGGGGGCGGATTCACCCCTCCACTTT.

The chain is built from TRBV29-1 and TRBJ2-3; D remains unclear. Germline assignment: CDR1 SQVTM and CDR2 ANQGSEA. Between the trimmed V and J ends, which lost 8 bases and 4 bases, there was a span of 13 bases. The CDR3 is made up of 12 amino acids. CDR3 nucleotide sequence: TGCAGCTATGACTTGTCCTCAGATACGCAGTATTTT. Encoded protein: CSYDLSSDTQYF.

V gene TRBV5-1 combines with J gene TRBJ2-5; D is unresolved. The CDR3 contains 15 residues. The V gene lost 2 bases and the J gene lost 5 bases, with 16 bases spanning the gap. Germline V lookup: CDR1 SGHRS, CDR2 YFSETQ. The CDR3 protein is CASSFQSFASETQYF. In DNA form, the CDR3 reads TGCGCCAGCAGCTTTCAGAGCTTCGCTTCGGAGACCCAGTACTTC.

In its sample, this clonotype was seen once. CDR3 in amino acids: CASRTSLDTQYF. The DNA of the CDR3 is TGTGCCAGCAGGACTAGTTTAGATACGCAGTATTTT. The chain recombines TRBV6-5 with TRBJ2-3; tentatively, D is TRBD2 (6 bases). Germline-derived CDR1 and CDR2 are MNHEY and SVGAGI. This CDR3 region has 12 residues. Trimming pared 6 bases from V and 5 bases from J, leaving 9 bases between.

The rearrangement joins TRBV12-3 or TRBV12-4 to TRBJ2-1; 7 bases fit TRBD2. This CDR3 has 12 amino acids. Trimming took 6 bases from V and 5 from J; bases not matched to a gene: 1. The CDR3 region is CASRRGNNEQFF. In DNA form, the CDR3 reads TGTGCCAGCAGGCGGGGGAACAATGAGCAGTTCTTC.

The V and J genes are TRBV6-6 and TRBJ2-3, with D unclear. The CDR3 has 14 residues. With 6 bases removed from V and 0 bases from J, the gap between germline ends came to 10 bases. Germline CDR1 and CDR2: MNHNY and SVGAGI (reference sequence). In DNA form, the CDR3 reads TGTGCCAGCAGACCTAGAACTAGCACAGATACGCAGTATTTT. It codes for CASRPRTSTDTQYF.

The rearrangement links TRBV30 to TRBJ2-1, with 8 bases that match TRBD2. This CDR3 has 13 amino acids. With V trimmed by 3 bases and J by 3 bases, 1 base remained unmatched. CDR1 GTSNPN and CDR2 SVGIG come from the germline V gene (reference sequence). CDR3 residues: CAWSGGGYNEQFF. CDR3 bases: TGTGCCTGGAGCGGGGGGGGCTACAATGAGCAGTTCTTC.

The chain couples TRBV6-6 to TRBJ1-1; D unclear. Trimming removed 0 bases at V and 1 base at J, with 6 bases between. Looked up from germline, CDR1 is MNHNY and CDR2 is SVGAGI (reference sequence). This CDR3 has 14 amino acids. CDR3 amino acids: CASSYSEGNTEAFF. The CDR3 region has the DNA TGTGCCAGCAGTTACTCCGAAGGGAACACTGAAGCTTTCTTT.

The CDR3 DNA reads as TGCAGCGTTGAAGCGGCCGGGATCAGAACCACTGAAGCTTTCTTT. This encodes CSVEAAGIRTTEAFF. The chain has TRBV29-1 and TRBJ1-1; D is undetermined. Trimming took 1 base from V and 4 from J, leaving 16 bases between them. The CDR3 is 15 residues long. Germline V gene lookup returns CDR1 SQVTM and CDR2 ANQGSEA.

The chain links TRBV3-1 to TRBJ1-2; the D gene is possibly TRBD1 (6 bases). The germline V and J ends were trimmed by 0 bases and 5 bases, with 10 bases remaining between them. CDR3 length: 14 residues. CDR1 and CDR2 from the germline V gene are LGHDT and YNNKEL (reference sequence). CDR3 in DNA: TGTGCCAGCAGCCAAGAGGGGGCCAAGTATGGCTACACCTTC. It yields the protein CASSQEGAKYGYTF.

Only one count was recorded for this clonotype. In DNA form, the CDR3 reads TGCGCCAGCAGCTTACACAGGGGGCTCACTGAAGCTTTCTTT. Translation gives CASSLHRGLTEAFF. The chain links TRBV5-1 to TRBJ1-1; TRBD1 matches at 9 bases. From germline, CDR1 is SGHRS and CDR2 YFSETQ. V shed 2 bases, J shed 4 bases, and the junction held 3 bases outside the gene matches. The CDR3 is made up of 14 amino acids.

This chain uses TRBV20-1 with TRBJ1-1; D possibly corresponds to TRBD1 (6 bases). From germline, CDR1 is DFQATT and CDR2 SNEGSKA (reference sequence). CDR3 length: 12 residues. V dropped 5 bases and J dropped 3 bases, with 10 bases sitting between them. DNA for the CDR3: TGCAGTGCTCGTAACAGGGACACTGAAGCTTTCTTT. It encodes CSARNRDTEAFF.

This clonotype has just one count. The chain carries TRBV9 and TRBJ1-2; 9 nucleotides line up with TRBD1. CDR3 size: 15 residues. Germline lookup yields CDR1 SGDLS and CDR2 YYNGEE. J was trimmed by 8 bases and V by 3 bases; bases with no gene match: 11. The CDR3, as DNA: TGTGCCAGCAGCGAAACAGGGGGCGTTCTCAGGGGCTACACCTTC. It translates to CASSETGGVLRGYTF.

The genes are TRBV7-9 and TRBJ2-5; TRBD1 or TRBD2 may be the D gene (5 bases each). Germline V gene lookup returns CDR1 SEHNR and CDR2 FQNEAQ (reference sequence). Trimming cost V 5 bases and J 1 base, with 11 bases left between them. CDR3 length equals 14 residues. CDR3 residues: CASSPVGVQETQYF. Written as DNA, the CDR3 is TGTGCCAGCAGCCCCGTGGGGGTCCAAGAGACCCAGTACTTC.

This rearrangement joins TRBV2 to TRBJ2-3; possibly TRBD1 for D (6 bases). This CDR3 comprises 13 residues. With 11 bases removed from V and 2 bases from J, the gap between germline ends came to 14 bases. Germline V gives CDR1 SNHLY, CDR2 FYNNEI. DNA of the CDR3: TGTGCCCCACGTAAGGGGGACACAGATACGCAGTATTTT. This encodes CAPRKGDTDTQYF.

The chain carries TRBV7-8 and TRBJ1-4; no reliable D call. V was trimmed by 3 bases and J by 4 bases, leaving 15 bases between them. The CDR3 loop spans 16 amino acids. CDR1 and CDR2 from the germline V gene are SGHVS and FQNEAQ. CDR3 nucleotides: TGTGCCAGCAGCTTGGTCGCGGCTGGGAGTAATGAAAAACTGTTTTTT. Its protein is CASSLVAAGSNEKLFF.

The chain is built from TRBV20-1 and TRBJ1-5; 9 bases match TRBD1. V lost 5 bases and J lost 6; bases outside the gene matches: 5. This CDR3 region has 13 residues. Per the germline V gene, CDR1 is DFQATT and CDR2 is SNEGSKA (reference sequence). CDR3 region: CSAHRGQGQPQHF. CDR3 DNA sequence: TGCAGTGCTCACAGGGGGCAGGGTCAGCCCCAGCATTTT.

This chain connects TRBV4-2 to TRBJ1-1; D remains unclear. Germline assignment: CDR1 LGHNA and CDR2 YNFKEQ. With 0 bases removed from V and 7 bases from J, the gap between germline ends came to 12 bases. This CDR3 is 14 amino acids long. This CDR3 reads CASSQDPRADEAFF. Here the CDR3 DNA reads TGTGCCAGCAGCCAAGATCCGAGGGCAGATGAAGCTTTCTTT.

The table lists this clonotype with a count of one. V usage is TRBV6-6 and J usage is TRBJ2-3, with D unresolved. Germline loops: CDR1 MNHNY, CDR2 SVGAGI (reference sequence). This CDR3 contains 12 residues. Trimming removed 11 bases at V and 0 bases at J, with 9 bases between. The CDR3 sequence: CALKPSTDTQYF. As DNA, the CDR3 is TGTGCCCTGAAACCTAGCACAGATACGCAGTATTTT.